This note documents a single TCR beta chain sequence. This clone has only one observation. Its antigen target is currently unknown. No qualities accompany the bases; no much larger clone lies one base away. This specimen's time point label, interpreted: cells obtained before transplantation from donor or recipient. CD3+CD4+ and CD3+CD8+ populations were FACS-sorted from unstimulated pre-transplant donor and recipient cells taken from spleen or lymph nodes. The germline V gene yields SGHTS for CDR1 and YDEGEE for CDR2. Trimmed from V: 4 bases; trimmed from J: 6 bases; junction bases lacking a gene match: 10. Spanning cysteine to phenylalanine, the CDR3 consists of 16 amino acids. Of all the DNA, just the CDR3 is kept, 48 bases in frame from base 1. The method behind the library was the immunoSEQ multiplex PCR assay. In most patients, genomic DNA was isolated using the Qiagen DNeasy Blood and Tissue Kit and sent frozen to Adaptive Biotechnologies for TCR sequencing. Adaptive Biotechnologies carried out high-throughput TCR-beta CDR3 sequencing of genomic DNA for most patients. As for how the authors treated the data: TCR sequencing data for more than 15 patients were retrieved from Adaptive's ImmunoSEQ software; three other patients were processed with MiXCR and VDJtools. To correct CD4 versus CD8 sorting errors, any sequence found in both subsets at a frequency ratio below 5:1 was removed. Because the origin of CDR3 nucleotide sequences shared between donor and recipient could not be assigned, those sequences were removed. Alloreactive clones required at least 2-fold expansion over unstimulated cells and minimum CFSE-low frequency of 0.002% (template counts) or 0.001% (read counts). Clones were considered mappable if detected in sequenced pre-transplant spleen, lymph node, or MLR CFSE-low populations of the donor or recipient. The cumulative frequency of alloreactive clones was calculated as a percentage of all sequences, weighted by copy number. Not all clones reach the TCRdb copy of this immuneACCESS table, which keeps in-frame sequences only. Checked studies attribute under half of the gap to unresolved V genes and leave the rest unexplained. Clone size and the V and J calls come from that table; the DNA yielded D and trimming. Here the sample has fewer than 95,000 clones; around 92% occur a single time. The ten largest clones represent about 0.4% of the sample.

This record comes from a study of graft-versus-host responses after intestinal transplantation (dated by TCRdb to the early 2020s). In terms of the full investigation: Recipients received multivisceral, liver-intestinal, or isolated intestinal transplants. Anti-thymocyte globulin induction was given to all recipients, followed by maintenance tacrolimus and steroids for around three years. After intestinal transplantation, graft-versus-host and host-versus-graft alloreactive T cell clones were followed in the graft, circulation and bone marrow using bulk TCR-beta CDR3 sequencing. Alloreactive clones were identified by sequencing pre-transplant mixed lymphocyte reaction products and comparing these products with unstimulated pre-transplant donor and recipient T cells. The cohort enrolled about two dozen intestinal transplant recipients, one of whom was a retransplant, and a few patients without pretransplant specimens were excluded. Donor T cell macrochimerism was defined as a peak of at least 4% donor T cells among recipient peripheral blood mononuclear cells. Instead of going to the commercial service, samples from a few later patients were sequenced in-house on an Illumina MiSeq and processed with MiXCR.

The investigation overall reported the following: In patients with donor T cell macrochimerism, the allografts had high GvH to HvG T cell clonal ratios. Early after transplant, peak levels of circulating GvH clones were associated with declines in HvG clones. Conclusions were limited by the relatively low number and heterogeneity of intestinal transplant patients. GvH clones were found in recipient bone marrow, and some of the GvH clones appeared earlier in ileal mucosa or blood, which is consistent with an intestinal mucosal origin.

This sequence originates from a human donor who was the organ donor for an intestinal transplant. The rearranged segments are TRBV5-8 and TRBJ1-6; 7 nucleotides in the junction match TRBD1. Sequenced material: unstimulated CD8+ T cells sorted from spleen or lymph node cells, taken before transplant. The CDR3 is CASSPHRDRVNSPLHF. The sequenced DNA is TGTGCCAGCAGCCCACACCGGGACAGAGTTAATTCACCCCTCCACTTT.